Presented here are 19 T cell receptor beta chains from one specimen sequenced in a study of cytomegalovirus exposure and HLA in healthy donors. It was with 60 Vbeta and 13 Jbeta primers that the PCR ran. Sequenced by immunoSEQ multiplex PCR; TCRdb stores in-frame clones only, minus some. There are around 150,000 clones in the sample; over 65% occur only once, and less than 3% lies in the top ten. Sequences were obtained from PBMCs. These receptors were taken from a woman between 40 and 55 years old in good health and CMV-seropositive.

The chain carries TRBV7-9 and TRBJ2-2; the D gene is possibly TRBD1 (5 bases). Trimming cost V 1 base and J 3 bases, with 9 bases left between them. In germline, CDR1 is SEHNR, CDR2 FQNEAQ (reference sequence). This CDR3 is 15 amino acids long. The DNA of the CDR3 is TGTGCCAGCAGCTTAGTGGGGCGGTACACCGGGGAGCTGTTTTTT. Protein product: CASSLVGRYTGELFF.

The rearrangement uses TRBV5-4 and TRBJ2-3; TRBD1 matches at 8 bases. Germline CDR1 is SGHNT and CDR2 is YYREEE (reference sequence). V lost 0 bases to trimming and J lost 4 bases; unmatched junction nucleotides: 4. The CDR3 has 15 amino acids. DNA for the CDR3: TGTGCCAGCAGCTTGGGACAGGGGACGCCAGATACGCAGTATTTT. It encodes CASSLGQGTPDTQYF. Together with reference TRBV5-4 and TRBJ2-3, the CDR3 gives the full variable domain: ETGVTQSPTHLIKTRGQQVTLRCSSQSGHNTVSWYQQALGQGPQFIFQYYREEENGRGNFPPRFSGLQFPNYSSELNVNALELDDSALYLCASSLGQGTPDTQYFGPGTRLTVL.

CDR3 sequence reads: CASSEGGGGRADTQYF. For the CDR3, the DNA is TGTGCCAGCAGTGAAGGGGGTGGCGGGAGGGCAGATACGCAGTATTTT. This sequence joins TRBV6-1 and TRBJ2-3, with TRBD2 matching 9 bases. Germline V gene sequence: CDR1 MNHNS, CDR2 SASEGT. The CDR3 contains 16 residues. The V and J ends lost 1 base and 4 bases, in that order; junction bases with no gene match: 6.

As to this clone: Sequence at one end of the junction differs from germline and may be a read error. The CDR3 spells CASSLLQGSGNQPQNF. The DNA for the CDR3 is TGTGCCAGCAGCCTATTACAGGGATCGGGCAATCAGCCCCAGAATTTT. J is TRBJ1-5 and V is TRBV28; D may be TRBD1 (6 bases). The germline CDR1 and CDR2 sequences are MDHEN and SYDVKM. The CDR3 has 16 amino acids.

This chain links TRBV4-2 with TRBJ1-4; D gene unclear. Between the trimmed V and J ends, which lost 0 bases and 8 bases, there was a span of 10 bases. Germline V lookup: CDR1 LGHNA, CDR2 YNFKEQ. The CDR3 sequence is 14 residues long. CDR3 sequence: CASSQEAGGEKLFF. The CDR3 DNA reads TGTGCCAGCAGCCAAGAAGCAGGTGGGGAAAAACTGTTTTTT.

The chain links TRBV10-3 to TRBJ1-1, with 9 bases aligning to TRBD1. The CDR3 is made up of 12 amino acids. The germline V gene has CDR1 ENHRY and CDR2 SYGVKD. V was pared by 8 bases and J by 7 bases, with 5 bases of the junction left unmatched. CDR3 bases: TGTGCCATCCGGGACAGGGACGGTGAAGCTTTCTTT. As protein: CAIRDRDGEAFF.

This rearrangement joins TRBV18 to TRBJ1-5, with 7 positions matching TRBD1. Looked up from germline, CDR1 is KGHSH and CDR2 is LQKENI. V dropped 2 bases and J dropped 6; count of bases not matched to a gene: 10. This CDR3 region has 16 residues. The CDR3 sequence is CASSPTTGENGQPQHF. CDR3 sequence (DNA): TGTGCCAGCTCACCAACAACAGGGGAAAACGGTCAGCCCCAGCATTTT.

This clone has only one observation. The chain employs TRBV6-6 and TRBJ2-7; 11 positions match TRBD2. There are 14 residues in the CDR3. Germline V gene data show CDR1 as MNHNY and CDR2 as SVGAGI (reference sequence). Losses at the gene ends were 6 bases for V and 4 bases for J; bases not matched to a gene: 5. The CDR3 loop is CASRRTSGRYEQYF. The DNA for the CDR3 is TGTGCCAGCAGAAGAACTAGCGGGAGATACGAGCAGTACTTC.

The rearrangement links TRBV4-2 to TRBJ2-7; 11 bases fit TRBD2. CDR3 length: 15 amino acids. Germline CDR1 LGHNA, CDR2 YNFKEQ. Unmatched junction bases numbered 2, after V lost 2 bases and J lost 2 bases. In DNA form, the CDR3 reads TGTGCCAGCAGCCAACTGACTAGCGGGGCCTACGAGCAGTACTTC. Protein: CASSQLTSGAYEQYF.

The CDR3 DNA reads as TGTGCCAGCAGCGTAAACGGGAGGGCGAACGAGCAGTACTTC. This translates into CASSVNGRANEQYF. V gene TRBV9 combines with J gene TRBJ2-7, with 8 bases identical to TRBD2. From germline, CDR1 is SGDLS and CDR2 YYNGEE. J lost 5 bases, V lost 1 base, and 5 bases had no gene match. The CDR3 loop spans 14 amino acids.

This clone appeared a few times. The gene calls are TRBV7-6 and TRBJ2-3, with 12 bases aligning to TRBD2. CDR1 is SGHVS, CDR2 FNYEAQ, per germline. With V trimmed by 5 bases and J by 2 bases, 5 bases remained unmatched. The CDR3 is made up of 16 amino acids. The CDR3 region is CASSPGLAGNTDTQYF. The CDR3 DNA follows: TGTGCCAGCAGCCCCGGACTAGCGGGAAACACAGATACGCAGTATTTT.

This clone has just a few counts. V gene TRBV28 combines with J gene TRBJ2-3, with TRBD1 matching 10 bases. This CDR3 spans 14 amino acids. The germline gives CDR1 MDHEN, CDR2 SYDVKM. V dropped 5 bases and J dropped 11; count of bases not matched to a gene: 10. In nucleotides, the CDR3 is TGTGCCAGCAGTACCGGGACAGGGGTCCTGGGGCAGTATTTT. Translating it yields CASSTGTGVLGQYF. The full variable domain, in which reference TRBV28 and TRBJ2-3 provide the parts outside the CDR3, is DVKVTQSSRYLVKRTGEKVFLECVQDMDHENMFWYRQDPGLGLRLIYFSYDVKMKEKGDIPEGYSVSREKKERFSLILESASTNQTSMYLCASSTGTGVLGQYFGPGTRLTVL.

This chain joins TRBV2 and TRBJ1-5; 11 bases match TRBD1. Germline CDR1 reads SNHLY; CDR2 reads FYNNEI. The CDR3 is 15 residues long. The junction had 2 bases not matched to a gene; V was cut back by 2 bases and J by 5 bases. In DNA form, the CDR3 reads TGTGCCAGCAGTGAATGGACAGGGGGCGATCAGCCCCAGCATTTT. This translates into CASSEWTGGDQPQHF.

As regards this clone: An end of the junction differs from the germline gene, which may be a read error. DNA for the CDR3: TGTGCCAGCAGTGGGGGGACAGCCTCCTCAACTGGAGCTTTCTTT. It translates to CASSGGTASSTGAFF. The J gene is TRBJ1-1, the V gene TRBV25-1; 7 positions agree with TRBD1. Germline V CDR1 and CDR2: MGHDK, SYGVNS. The CDR3 runs 15 residues.

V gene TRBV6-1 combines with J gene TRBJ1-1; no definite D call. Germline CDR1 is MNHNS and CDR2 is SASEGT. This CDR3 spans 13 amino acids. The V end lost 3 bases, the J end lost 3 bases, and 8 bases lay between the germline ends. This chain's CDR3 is CASSERVHTEAFF. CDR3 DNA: TGTGCCAGCAGTGAGCGGGTCCACACTGAAGCTTTCTTT.

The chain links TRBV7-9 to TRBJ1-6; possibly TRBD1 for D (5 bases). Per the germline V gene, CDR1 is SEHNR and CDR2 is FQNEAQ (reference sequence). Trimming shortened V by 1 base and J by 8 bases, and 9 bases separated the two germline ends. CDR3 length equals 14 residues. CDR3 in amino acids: CASSLGTRDSPLHF. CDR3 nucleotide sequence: TGTGCCAGCAGCTTAGGGACAAGAGATTCACCCCTCCACTTT.

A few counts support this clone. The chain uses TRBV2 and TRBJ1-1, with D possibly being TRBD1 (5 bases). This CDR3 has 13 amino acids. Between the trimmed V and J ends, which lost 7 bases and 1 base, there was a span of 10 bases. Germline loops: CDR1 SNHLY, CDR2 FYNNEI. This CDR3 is CASTLQGNTEAFF. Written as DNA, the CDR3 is TGTGCCAGCACCCTTCAGGGGAACACTGAAGCTTTCTTT. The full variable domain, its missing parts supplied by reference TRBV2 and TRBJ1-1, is EPEVTQTPSHQVTQMGQEVILRCVPISNHLYFYWYRQILGQKVEFLVSFYNNEISEKSEIFDDQFSVERPDGSNFTLKIRSTKLEDSAMYFCASTLQGNTEAFFGQGTRLTVV.

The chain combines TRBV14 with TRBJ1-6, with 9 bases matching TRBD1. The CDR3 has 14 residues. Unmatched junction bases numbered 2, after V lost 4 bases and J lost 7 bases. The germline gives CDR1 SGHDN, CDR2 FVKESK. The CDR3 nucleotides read TGTGCCAGCAGCCCCGGACAGGGGAATTCACCCCTCCACTTT. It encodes CASSPGQGNSPLHF. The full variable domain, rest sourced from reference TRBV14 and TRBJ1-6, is EAGVTQFPSHSVIEKGQTVTLRCDPISGHDNLYWYRRVMGKEIKFLLHFVKESKQDESGMPNNRFLAERTGGTYSTLKVQPAELEDSGVYFCASSPGQGNSPLHFGNGTRLTVT.

The CDR3 nucleotides read TGTGCCAGCAGTGTAGAGTATGGGAACACTGAAGCTTTCTTT. Amino acids: CASSVEYGNTEAFF. The chain combines TRBV6-4 with TRBJ1-1; D call uncertain. The CDR3 spans 14 residues. The V gene lost 4 bases and the J gene lost 1 base, with 10 bases spanning the gap. In germline, CDR1 is MRHNA, CDR2 SNTAGT.